The clone carrying this TCR beta chain was found once. The data originate from a study of blood T cell repertoires in COVID-19. On the study more broadly: Samples of COVID-19 (acute and convalescent) were obtained from the United States, Italy and Spain. Nucleic acid was either cDNA or gDNA, and it came from T cells, B-cell-depleted T cells, or PBMCs.

Per the original data handling: Scientists estimated how many nucleated cells there were by amplifying reference gene primers. TCRdb keeps only in-frame clones here, not all; method: immunoSEQ multiplex PCR. Clone size and V and J calls were adopted from that table, with D and trimming inferred from the DNA. The sample includes under 200,000 clones, 70% to 90% seen only once; the top ten take around 6.6%. The CDR3 consists of 17 residues. The V and J ends lost 5 bases and 2 bases, in that order; junction bases with no gene match: 15. Per the germline V gene, CDR1 is LNHDA and CDR2 is SQIVND (reference sequence).

J is TRBJ2-7 and V is TRBV19; TRBD1 aligns across 7 bases. This receptor was obtained from a man aged 50 or older with active or convalescent COVID-19. Sequencing was performed on peripheral blood. The CDR3 DNA reads as TGTGCCAGTAGTCCGGGATCCGACAGGGTCTCTACCTACGAGCAGTACTTC. It yields the protein CASSPGSDRVSTYEQYF.